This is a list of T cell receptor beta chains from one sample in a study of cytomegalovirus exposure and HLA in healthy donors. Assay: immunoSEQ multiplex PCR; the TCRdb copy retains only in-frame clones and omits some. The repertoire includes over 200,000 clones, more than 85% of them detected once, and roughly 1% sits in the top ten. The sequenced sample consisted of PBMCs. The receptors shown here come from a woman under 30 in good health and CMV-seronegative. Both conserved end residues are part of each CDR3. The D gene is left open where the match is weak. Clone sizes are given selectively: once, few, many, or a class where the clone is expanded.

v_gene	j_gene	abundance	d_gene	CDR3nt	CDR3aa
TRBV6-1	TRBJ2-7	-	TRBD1	TGTGCCAGCACGGAGACAGGGGTCTACGAGCAGTACTTC	CASTETGVYEQYF
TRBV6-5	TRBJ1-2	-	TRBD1	TGTGCCAGCAGTTACACTGACAGGGGTAGGGGCTACACCTTC	CASSYTDRGRGYTF
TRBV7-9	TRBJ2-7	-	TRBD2	TGTGCCAGCAGCCATAGGACTAGCGGGAGTCGCGTGCAGTACTTC	CASSHRTSGSRVQYF
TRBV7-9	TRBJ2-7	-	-	TGTGCCAGCAGCGCAAATACAGGCTCCGAGCAGTACTTC	CASSANTGSEQYF
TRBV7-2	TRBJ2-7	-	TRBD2	TGTGCCAGCAGACGGACTAGCGGGGGGGCCTACGAGCAGTACTTC	CASRRTSGGAYEQYF
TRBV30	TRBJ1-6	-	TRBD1	TGTGCCTGGAGATACAAGACAGGGAATTGGCATAATTCACCCCTCCACTTT	CAWRYKTGNWHNSPLHF
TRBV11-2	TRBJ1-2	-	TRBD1	TGTGCCAGCAGCTCCGTCCGGGACAGGGAAGGCTACACCTTC	CASSSVRDREGYTF
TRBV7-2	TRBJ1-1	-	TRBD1	TGTGCCAGCAGTAAACAGGACAGGGCGAACACTGAAGCTTTCTTT	CASSKQDRANTEAFF
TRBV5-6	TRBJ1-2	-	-	TGTGCCAGCAGCTTGTATCGGGGTTTGGGCTATGGCTACACCTTC	CASSLYRGLGYGYTF
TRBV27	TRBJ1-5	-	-	TGTGCCAGCAGTTTAAAAAGGGGGTATCAGCCCCAGCATTTT	CASSLKRGYQPQHF
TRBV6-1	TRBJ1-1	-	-	TGTGCCAGTACCGGGATACCGGGCGAAGCTTTCTTT	CASTGIPGEAFF
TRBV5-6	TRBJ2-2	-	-	TGTGCCAGCAGCTTGGATACAGGGACCTACACCGGGGAGCTGTTTTTT	CASSLDTGTYTGELFF
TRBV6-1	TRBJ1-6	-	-	TGTGCCAGCATCGTTTCAGGGTTGAGCAATTCACCCCTCCACTTT	CASIVSGLSNSPLHF
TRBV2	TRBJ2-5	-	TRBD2	TGTGCCAGCAGTGAATCACTAGCGGGAGGGCTCCAAGAGACCCAGTACTTC	CASSESLAGGLQETQYF
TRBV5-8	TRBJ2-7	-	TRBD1	TGTGCCAGCAGAACCCGGGACAGGGGGTACGAGCAGTACTTC	CASRTRDRGYEQYF
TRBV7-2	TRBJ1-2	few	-	TGTGCCAGCAGCCTGGGGGCAAGCTATGGCTACACCTTC	CASSLGASYGYTF
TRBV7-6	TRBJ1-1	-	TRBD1	TGTGCCAGCAGCTTATTGGGACAGGGTGTAGCTTTCTTT	CASSLLGQGVAFF